This entry lists 27 T cell receptor beta chains sequenced from one sample in a study of T cell clones after liver transplantation. This table comes from immunoSEQ multiplex PCR, and its TCRdb copy is limited to in-frame clones, with some not included. The sample has 75,000 to 95,000 clones; approximately 80% are singletons. The sequencing used CD4+ T cells from blood, collected roughly 50 months after liver transplant. The source of these receptors is a human patient who received a liver transplant. A subset of T cells may come from the graft donor.

The chain employs TRBV6-5 and TRBJ2-7; D call uncertain. Germline assignment: CDR1 MNHEY and CDR2 SVGAGI. The CDR3 has 11 amino acids. With 10 bases removed from V and 2 bases from J, the gap between germline ends came to 9 bases. CDR3 sequence (DNA): TGTGCCATTCCCCCCCCCTACGAGCAGTACTTC. The encoded protein is CAIPPPYEQYF.

The chain uses TRBV9 and TRBJ2-7; 10 nucleotides align to TRBD1. CDR3 length: 14 residues. With 4 bases clipped from V and 7 bases from J, the junction kept 8 bases outside the gene matches. Germline V gene lookup returns CDR1 SGDLS and CDR2 YYNGEE. The CDR3 spells CASSPRQGAREQYF. The CDR3 DNA reads TGTGCCAGCAGCCCTCGACAGGGGGCGCGAGAGCAGTACTTC.

The chain combines TRBV6-6 with TRBJ2-5; D ambiguous. V dropped 6 bases and J dropped 5 bases, with 7 bases sitting between them. CDR1 MNHNY and CDR2 SVGAGI come from the germline V gene (reference sequence). CDR3 size: 11 residues. The CDR3 is CASSAEETQYF. DNA for the CDR3: TGTGCCAGCAGCGCCGAGGAGACCCAGTACTTC.

This chain joins TRBV11-2 and TRBJ2-7; D is ambiguous. The germline V gene has CDR1 SGHAT and CDR2 FQNNGV. This CDR3 has 12 amino acids. The V and J ends lost 4 bases and 2 bases respectively, with 6 bases between them. The CDR3 bases are TGTGCCAGCAGCTCGCAAGCCTACGAGCAGTACTTC. It codes for CASSSQAYEQYF.

This clone was detected only a few times. V usage is TRBV5-6 and J usage is TRBJ1-2; 7 bases fit TRBD1. V shed 4 bases and J 3 bases; nucleotides not matched to a gene: 3. The CDR3 runs to 13 residues. Germline V gene lookup returns CDR1 SGHDT and CDR2 YYEEEE. The CDR3 DNA sequence: TGTGCCAGCAGCCAGGGGGGTGACTATGGCTACACCTTC. Protein: CASSQGGDYGYTF.

This clone was counted a single time. V usage is TRBV6-1 and J usage is TRBJ2-2; no reliable D call. The CDR3 totals 14 residues. V gave up 7 bases and J gave up 0 bases, with 9 bases separating them. Per the germline V gene, CDR1 is MNHNS and CDR2 is SASEGT. CDR3 DNA sequence: TGTGCCAGCATGGTACAGACGAACACCGGGGAGCTGTTTTTT. Amino acid sequence: CASMVQTNTGELFF.

Remarks on this clone: Other DNA sequences within the sample encode an identical CDR3. The rearrangement uses TRBV19 and TRBJ1-1; D remains ambiguous. Germline V gene sequence: CDR1 LNHDA, CDR2 SQIVND (reference sequence). This CDR3 comprises 14 residues. The V and J ends lost 0 bases and 1 base respectively, with 6 bases between them. As DNA, the CDR3 is TGTGCCAGTAGTATAGAGACGGGGAACACTGAAGCTTTCTTT. Protein sequence: CASSIETGNTEAFF. Based on the CDR3 plus reference TRBV19 and TRBJ1-1, the full variable domain is DGGITQSPKYLFRKEGQNVTLSCEQNLNHDAMYWYRQDPGQGLRLIYYSQIVNDFQKGDIAEGYSVSREKKESFPLTVTSAQKNPTAFYLCASSIETGNTEAFFGQGTRLTVV.

This chain connects TRBV6-1 to TRBJ1-5, with TRBD1 identical over 7 bases. Per the germline V gene, CDR1 is MNHNS and CDR2 is SASEGT. The CDR3 is 14 amino acids. The ends lost 6 bases at V and 10 bases at J; junction bases unmatched: 12. The CDR3 is CASSATTGVRPQHF. Written as DNA, the CDR3 is TGTGCCAGCAGCGCAACTACAGGGGTGAGACCCCAGCATTTT.

The rearrangement links TRBV5-1 to TRBJ2-2; no definite D call. Trimming shortened V by 2 bases and J by 8 bases, and 19 bases separated the two germline ends. This CDR3 spans 16 amino acids. Per germline, CDR1 SGHRS and CDR2 YFSETQ. The CDR3 DNA reads TGCGCCAGCAGCTTAAACCCGTCGAACTCTTGGGGGGAGCTGTTTTTT. Amino acid sequence: CASSLNPSNSWGELFF.

The chain links TRBV5-1 to TRBJ2-2; TRBD1 might be the D (6 bases). Germline lookup yields CDR1 SGHRS and CDR2 YFSETQ. Trimming pared 8 bases from V and 3 bases from J, leaving 14 bases between. The CDR3 totals 14 residues. The CDR3 spells CASRDTGDTGELFF. CDR3 DNA sequence: TGCGCCAGTAGGGACACCGGAGACACCGGGGAGCTGTTTTTT.

V gene TRBV19 combines with J gene TRBJ2-3; no clear D. The CDR3 sequence is 15 residues long. Germline assignment: CDR1 LNHDA and CDR2 SQIVND (reference sequence). V lost 6 bases, J lost 1 base, and 14 bases lay in between. The CDR3 is CASRTLARRTDTQYF. The CDR3 DNA follows: TGTGCCAGTAGAACCCTCGCAAGACGCACAGATACGCAGTATTTT.

This chain connects TRBV11-2 to TRBJ2-7; a possible D gene is TRBD1 (7 bases). This CDR3 has 16 amino acids. Germline V CDR1 and CDR2: SGHAT, FQNNGV. V shed 5 bases and J shed 4 bases, with 21 bases lying between them. The CDR3 sequence is CASSPGRGTAVYEQYF. The CDR3 DNA reads TGTGCCAGCAGCCCCGGCAGGGGGACTGCCGTGTACGAGCAGTACTTC.

The rearrangement joins TRBV19 to TRBJ2-4; possibly TRBD1 or TRBD2 for D (5 bases each). The V and J ends lost 0 bases and 12 bases respectively, with 12 bases between them. This CDR3 is built from 13 residues. CDR1 and CDR2 (germline): LNHDA, SQIVND (reference sequence). CDR3 bases: TGTGCCAGTAGTATAGATCTGGGGGTCCATCAGTACTTC. It yields the protein CASSIDLGVHQYF.

This clone was seen a single time. The chain links TRBV10-3 to TRBJ1-2; a weak D match, TRBD1 (5 bases). Trimming pared 9 bases from V and 5 bases from J, leaving 13 bases between. Germline CDR1 is ENHRY and CDR2 is SYGVKD. The CDR3 covers 12 residues. CDR3 DNA sequence: TGTGCCATGTCGGACGGGGCTTATGGCTACACCTTC. Its translation is CAMSDGAYGYTF.

This rearrangement joins TRBV7-2 to TRBJ2-2; TRBD1 agrees at 10 bases. Germline V gene lookup returns CDR1 SGHTA and CDR2 FQGNSA. CDR3 length: 15 amino acids. Trimming at V came to 4 bases and at J to 6 bases, leaving 5 bases not matched to a gene. The CDR3: CASSYPGTGAGELFF. In nucleotides, the CDR3 is TGTGCCAGCAGCTACCCGGGGACAGGGGCCGGGGAGCTGTTTTTT.

The chain combines TRBV6-1 with TRBJ1-5; D remains unclear. CDR3 length: 14 residues. The V end was cut by 6 bases, the J end by 0 bases, with 9 bases between. Germline V CDR1 and CDR2: MNHNS, SASEGT. DNA of the CDR3: TGTGCCAGCAGGGAATCCCATAGCAATCAGCCCCAGCATTTT. Protein product: CASRESHSNQPQHF.

The chain links TRBV6-6 to TRBJ2-5, with 7 bases lining up with TRBD1. The CDR3 length is 14 residues. V was pared by 5 bases and J by 10 bases, with 13 bases of the junction left unmatched. The germline gives CDR1 MNHNY, CDR2 SVGAGI (reference sequence). The CDR3 bases are TGTGCCAGCAGTCCGTCGACAGGGTCCGGGATCCAGTACTTC. Protein product: CASSPSTGSGIQYF.

The chain links TRBV10-3 to TRBJ1-5; the D gene is possibly TRBD1 (6 bases). The CDR3 contains 13 residues. Germline V gene lookup returns CDR1 ENHRY and CDR2 SYGVKD. V was cut by 10 bases and J by 4 bases, with 14 bases left in between. The CDR3 nucleotides read TGTGCCAGCCACCGGGACACAAATCAGCCCCAGCATTTT. It is translated as CASHRDTNQPQHF.

The V gene is TRBV9, the J gene TRBJ2-5, with D hard to call. The CDR3 runs to 15 residues. V shed 0 bases and J shed 6 bases, with 15 bases lying between them. CDR1 SGDLS and CDR2 YYNGEE come from the germline V gene. The CDR3 spells CASSVGSDRRQTQYF. CDR3 in DNA: TGTGCCAGCAGCGTAGGTTCGGATCGGCGCCAGACCCAGTACTTC.

The chain is built from TRBV5-1 and TRBJ2-2, with D uncertain. This CDR3 has 14 amino acids. V was shortened by 2 bases and J by 3 bases, with 8 bases between the two germline ends. Germline CDR1 SGHRS, CDR2 YFSETQ. The chain's CDR3 is CASSLNSDTGELFF. DNA of the CDR3: TGCGCCAGCAGCTTAAACTCGGACACCGGGGAGCTGTTTTTT. Combining the CDR3 with reference TRBV5-1 and TRBJ2-2 gives the whole variable domain KAGVTQTPRYLIKTRGQQVTLSCSPISGHRSVSWYQQTPGQGLQFLFEYFSETQRNKGNFPGRFSGRQFSNSRSEMNVSTLELGDSALYLCASSLNSDTGELFFGEGSRLTVL.

V and J are TRBV6-1 and TRBJ2-1; the D is unclear. Trimming stripped 1 base from V and 15 bases from J, with 10 bases between. The CDR3 spans 11 residues. Germline V gene sequence: CDR1 MNHNS, CDR2 SASEGT. CDR3 sequence (DNA): TGTGCCAGCAGTGAAGGGGATCGGCGGTTCTTC. Amino acid sequence: CASSEGDRRFF.

The V call is TRBV9, the J call TRBJ2-3; 8 nucleotides match TRBD1. The germline CDR1 and CDR2 sequences are SGDLS and YYNGEE. The CDR3 extends over 14 amino acids. Trimming took 5 bases from V and 2 from J; bases not matched to a gene: 4. CDR3 nucleotides: TGTGCCAGCAGTCGACAGGGGACCACAGATACGCAGTATTTT. It translates to CASSRQGTTDTQYF.

The gene calls are TRBV6-4 and TRBJ2-5; D is possibly TRBD2 (6 bases). The germline CDR1 and CDR2 sequences are MRHNA and SNTAGT. V lost 5 bases, J lost 2 bases, and 9 bases lay in between. The CDR3 covers 13 residues. The CDR3 DNA sequence: TGTGCCAGCAGTAAGGACTATCAAGAGACCCAGTACTTC. Protein product: CASSKDYQETQYF.

This clone was picked up one time. This chain connects TRBV27 to TRBJ1-1; no clear D. CDR1 is MNHEY and CDR2 is SMNVEV in the germline V gene (reference sequence). This CDR3 spans 18 amino acids. V lost 3 bases and J 0 bases, leaving 20 bases between the germline ends. This chain's CDR3 is CASSFSRKGLIMNTEAFF. The CDR3 nucleotides are TGTGCCAGCAGTTTCTCCCGGAAGGGCCTAATAATGAACACTGAAGCTTTCTTT.

The rearrangement joins TRBV11-3 to TRBJ2-3, with 10 nucleotides matching TRBD2. The germline CDR1 and CDR2 sequences are SGHNT and YENEEA. The CDR3 length is 18 residues. Losses at the gene ends were 4 bases for V and 1 base for J; bases not matched to a gene: 11. The CDR3 bases are TGTGCCAGCAGCTCGGGGTCTAGCGGGAGTATTGGCACAGATACGCAGTATTTT. Translated: CASSSGSSGSIGTDTQYF.

This chain links TRBV11-2 with TRBJ1-3; the D is unclear. This CDR3 spans 18 amino acids. V was shortened by 1 base and J by 0 bases, with 16 bases between the two germline ends. CDR1 is SGHAT and CDR2 is FQNNGV in the germline V gene. CDR3 in DNA: TGTGCCAGCAGCTTAGTTTCACAGAGTGGACTCTCTGGAAACACCATATATTTT. Its protein is CASSLVSQSGLSGNTIYF.

This rearrangement joins TRBV5-1 to TRBJ2-2, with 7 bases aligning to TRBD1. From germline, CDR1 is SGHRS and CDR2 YFSETQ. With V trimmed by 4 bases and J by 0 bases, 6 bases remained unmatched. The length of the CDR3 is 16 residues. CDR3: CASSVRTGSNTGELFF. The CDR3 DNA follows: TGCGCCAGCAGCGTACGGACAGGCTCGAACACCGGGGAGCTGTTTTTT.